This T cell receptor (beta chain) appears in the sequencing data of a study of blood T cell repertoires in COVID-19. On the study more broadly: Nucleic acid was either cDNA or gDNA, and it came from T cells, B-cell-depleted T cells, or PBMCs.

The method was immunoSEQ multiplex PCR; TCRdb's version includes in-frame clones alone and lacks a portion of them. Of approximately 340,000 clones listed, about 86% were seen once; the top ten hold under 3%. Per the germline V gene, CDR1 is KGHSH and CDR2 is LQKENI. With V trimmed by 6 bases and J by 4 bases, 1 base remained unmatched. The CDR3 is made up of 12 amino acids. This receptor was obtained from a man aged 30 to 39 with active or convalescent COVID-19. J is TRBJ2-3 and V is TRBV18; TRBD2 matches at 7 bases. The sample was peripheral blood. Here the CDR3 DNA reads TGTGCCAGCTCCCGGGGGGCAGATACGCAGTATTTT. As protein: CASSRGADTQYF.